The subject of this entry is one TCR beta chain. This sample is drawn from a study of blood T cell repertoires in COVID-19. In the study overall: The United States, Italy and Spain supplied acute and convalescent COVID-19 samples. Sources were T cells, B-cell-depleted T cells, or PBMCs; the material itself was cDNA or gDNA.

In the study's own analysis: How many nucleated cells were present was estimated from reference gene primer amplification. Sequenced by immunoSEQ multiplex PCR; TCRdb stores in-frame clones only, minus some. V and J calls and clone size are those listed in that table; D and trimming were worked out from the DNA. The sample has 200,000 to 250,000 clones, 65% to 90% seen once. Germline lookup yields CDR1 LNHNV and CDR2 YYDKDF (reference sequence). This CDR3 is 14 amino acids long. V lost 2 bases and J 4 bases, leaving 10 bases between the germline ends. The specimen was peripheral blood. V gene TRBV15 combines with J gene TRBJ2-3, with D possibly TRBD1 on 6 matching bases. The receptor comes from a man between 50 and 59 years old with active or convalescent COVID-19. This CDR3 is CATSRQGIADTQYF. CDR3 DNA: TGTGCCACCAGCAGACAGGGGATAGCAGATACGCAGTATTTT.